This T cell receptor beta chain stems from a study of T-cell reconstitution after alpha-beta-depleted transplantation in children. The CDR3 sequence is 16 residues long. The J segment lost 7 bases and the V segment lost 4 bases, leaving 13 bases of the junction unmatched. Germline V gene data show CDR1 as SGHRS and CDR2 as YFSETQ. The TCRbeta library incorporated unique molecular identifiers. One entry per CDR3 protein results from TCRdb running MiXCR on the PCR reads. The repertoire holds fewer than 250,000 distinct CDR3 sequences, with around a sixth as singletons. This clonotype occurred a few times. No antigen is known for it. Points from the study as a whole: When one year had passed after transplant, most T-cell counts and diversity came from newly produced T cells.

The TCR sequence derives from a male patient aged 2 to 9 who had a stem cell transplant for acute lymphoblastic leukemia, so the T cells may come from the graft donor. The rearrangement joins TRBV5-1 to TRBJ1-4; 7 nucleotides agree with TRBD1. Sequencing was performed on PBMCs, mostly from graft donor cells, taken 360 days after TCRalphabeta/CD19-depleted stem cell transplant. The CDR3 sequence: CASSQGDGWSVEKLFF. CDR3 nucleotides: TGCGCCAGCAGCCAGGGGGACGGTTGGTCGGTTGAAAAACTGTTTTTT.